This TCR beta chain comes out of a study of blood T cells in healthy people across ages. For the second PCR, which ran for 7 to 11 cycles, a sample-barcoded 5' primer and a J-beta primer mix were used. TCRdb re-derived calls from the 5' RACE reads in MiXCR, one entry per CDR3 protein. The sample has hundreds of thousands of distinct CDR3 sequences, 32% seen once. This clonotype was counted many times. Trimming removed 6 bases from V and 4 bases from J; junction bases left unmatched: 4. The V gene's germline CDR1 is SGHRS and CDR2 YFSETQ. The CDR3 has 13 residues. The clonotype comes from an elderly woman in good health. What was sequenced was blood. This chain links TRBV5-1 with TRBJ2-7; 10 positions agree with TRBD1. The CDR3 coding sequence is TGCGCCAGCACCCGGACAGGGGGGTACGAGCAGTACTTC. It codes for CASTRTGGYEQYF. The whole variable domain, remainder taken from reference TRBV5-1 and TRBJ2-7, is KAGVTQTPRYLIKTRGQQVTLSCSPISGHRSVSWYQQTPGQGLQFLFEYFSETQRNKGNFPGRFSGRQFSNSRSEMNVSTLELGDSALYLCASTRTGGYEQYFGPGTRLTVT.